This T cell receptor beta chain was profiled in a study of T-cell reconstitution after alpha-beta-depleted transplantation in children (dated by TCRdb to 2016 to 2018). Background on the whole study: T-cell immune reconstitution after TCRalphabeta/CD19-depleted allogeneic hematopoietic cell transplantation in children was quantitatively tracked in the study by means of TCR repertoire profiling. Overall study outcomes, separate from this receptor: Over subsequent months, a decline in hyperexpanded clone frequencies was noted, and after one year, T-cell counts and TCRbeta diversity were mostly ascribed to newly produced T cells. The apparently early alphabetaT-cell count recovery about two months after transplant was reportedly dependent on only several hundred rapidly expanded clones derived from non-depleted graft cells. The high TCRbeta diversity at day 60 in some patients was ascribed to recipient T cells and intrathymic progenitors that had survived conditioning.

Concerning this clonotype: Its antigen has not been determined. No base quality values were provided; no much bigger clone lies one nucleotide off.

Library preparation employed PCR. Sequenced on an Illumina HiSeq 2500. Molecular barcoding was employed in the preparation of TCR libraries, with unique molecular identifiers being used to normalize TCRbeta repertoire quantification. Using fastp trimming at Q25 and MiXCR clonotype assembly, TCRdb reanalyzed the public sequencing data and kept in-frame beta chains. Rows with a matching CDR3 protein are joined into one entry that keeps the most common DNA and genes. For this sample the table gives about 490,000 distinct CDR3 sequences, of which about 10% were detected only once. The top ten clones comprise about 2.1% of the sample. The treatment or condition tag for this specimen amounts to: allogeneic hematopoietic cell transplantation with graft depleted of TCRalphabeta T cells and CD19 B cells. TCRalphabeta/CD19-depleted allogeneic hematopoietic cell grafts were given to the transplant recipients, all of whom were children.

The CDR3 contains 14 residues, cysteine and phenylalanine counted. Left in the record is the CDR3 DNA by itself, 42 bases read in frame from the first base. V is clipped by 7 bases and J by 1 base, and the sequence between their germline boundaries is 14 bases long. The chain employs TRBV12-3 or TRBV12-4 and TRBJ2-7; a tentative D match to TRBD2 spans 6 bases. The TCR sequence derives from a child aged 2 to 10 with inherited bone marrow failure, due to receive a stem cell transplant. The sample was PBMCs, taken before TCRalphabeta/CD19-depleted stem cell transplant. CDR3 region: CASKWTMDSYEQYF. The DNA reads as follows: TGTGCCAGCAAGTGGACTATGGATTCCTACGAGCAGTACTTC.